Listed below are T cell receptor beta chains from one sample, sequenced in a study of blood T cell repertoires in COVID-19. TCRdb's table, derived via immunoSEQ multiplex PCR, lists solely in-frame clones and lacks some. Altogether roughly 280,000 clones are present, 75% to 90% being singletons, with the ten largest covering 1.5% to 2%. Sample: peripheral blood. These receptors were obtained from a man aged 25 to 40 with active or convalescent COVID-19. CDR3s include the opening cysteine and the closing phenylalanine or tryptophan. The D gene is left open where the match is weak. Not all rows give a size; the values are once, few, many and, for expanded clones, a class.

V	length	size	D	CDR3
TRBV2	15	NA	TRBD1	CASSEGQGLLYEQYF
TRBV11-3	15	NA	NA	CASSSTTDGNTEAFF
TRBV7-2	17	NA	TRBD1	CASSLAGQGVIGNTIYF
TRBV9	12	NA	NA	CASSAMNTEAFF
TRBV15	17	NA	NA	CATSRDPTGGAYNEQFF
TRBV18	13	few	NA	CASSPSGDTEAFF
TRBV7-9	13	NA	TRBD1	CAIQGLIGNTIYF
TRBV5-1	15	once	TRBD2	CASSGTSGEYETQYF
TRBV19	11	NA	NA	CASSQAYGYTF
TRBV6-5	14	NA	TRBD1	CASRRTGLDTEAFF
TRBV6-5	14	once	TRBD1	CASSYGQGNSPLHF
TRBV12-3/TRBV12-4	13	NA	NA	CASRQEYNSPLHF
TRBV9	17	NA	TRBD1	CASSPYRMTGGPYGYTF
TRBV6-6	13	NA	TRBD1	CASRPTGNYEQYF
TRBV5-1	15	few	TRBD1	CASSSDRTGDSPLHF
TRBV28	15	NA	TRBD1	CATVTNQGARNTIYF
TRBV15	16	once	TRBD2	CATSRDLASGEPEQYF
TRBV12-5	17	NA	NA	CASGLVRTGVNTGELFF
TRBV5-1	15	NA	TRBD1	CASRPETGGSYGYTF
TRBV6-5	15	NA	TRBD1	CASRREGQGGNTIYF
TRBV7-2	15	NA	NA	CASSLGQGSYNEQFF
TRBV5-6	17	NA	TRBD2	CASSLDRLAQYGGTQYF
TRBV9	13	many	TRBD1	CASSAGDSNGYTF
TRBV11-3	15	NA	NA	CASSPNTGSGNTIYF
TRBV5-4	15	NA	NA	CASSLSTGLNTEAFF
TRBV30	11	NA	NA	CAWGGYYEQYF
TRBV6-2/TRBV6-3	16	NA	TRBD2	CASSWGLAGPYNEQFF
TRBV29-1	16	NA	TRBD1	CSSSDEDRGFYNEQFF
TRBV29-1	12	NA	TRBD1	CSGRTGLNEQYF
TRBV19	15	NA	TRBD1	CASSATQTGNQPQHF
TRBV19	13	NA	TRBD1	CARSRDRDEKLFF
TRBV4-1	14	NA	NA	CASSSSAGPREQFF
TRBV5-6	16	NA	NA	CASSLDLGGPRETQYF
TRBV4-1	15	NA	NA	CASSQDDRQNEKLFF
TRBV7-9	17	NA	NA	CASSNHFDVQSFYEQYF
TRBV19	16	NA	TRBD1	CASRGDRGATNEKLFF
TRBV7-9	14	NA	TRBD1	CASSPTGVNSPLHF
TRBV10-3	15	NA	TRBD1	CAISELTGGNSPLHF
TRBV4-1	15	NA	TRBD1	CASSQETGINTEAFF
TRBV30	13	NA	TRBD1	CAWRGTGPEEQYF
TRBV6-1	16	NA	NA	CASSEALTRAGYGYTF
TRBV4-3	14	NA	NA	CASSLRAIDYGYTF
TRBV5-6	17	few	NA	CASSLGLLGGALYGYTF
TRBV5-1	15	NA	TRBD2	CASSLAGGYPDTQYF
TRBV5-1	15	few	TRBD2	CASSSGLAEQETQYF
TRBV30	14	NA	NA	CAWSGWAGQQPQHF
TRBV10-1	13	NA	TRBD2	CASIRGGRETQYF
TRBV6-6	14	NA	TRBD1	CASNRQGYNQPQHF
TRBV4-1	18	NA	NA	CASSQYLTAKGFGYGYTF
TRBV6-6	17	few	TRBD1	CASSPGQVLGSNQPQHF
TRBV18	17	NA	TRBD1	CASSPPGGQGSNQPQHF
TRBV7-8	13	NA	NA	CASSLGLAGELFF
TRBV7-9	13	few	NA	CASSPVWTDGYTF